This entry describes one T cell receptor beta chain. It lacks a known antigen. One base away there is no much larger clone; base qualities are not given. The entry originates in a study of PD-1 blockade in classical Hodgkin lymphoma (dated by TCRdb to between 2020 and 2021). Study-level background: To define a peripheral blood immune signature of response to PD-1 blockade in classical Hodgkin lymphoma, the study combined TCR beta sequencing with CyTOF.

Broad study findings and their caveats: Baseline TCR diversity was reported to be lower in newly diagnosed patients than in healthy donors, and even lower in relapsed/refractory patients. The study covered only a single clinical trial cohort, and the causes of the repertoire differences, possibly disease activity or prior therapy, were still not defined.

Genomic DNA was extracted with the Qiagen DNeasy kit from unsorted PBMCs and from negatively selected CD4+ and CD8+ fractions. TCR beta CDR3 regions were amplified by immunoSEQ multiplex PCR using primers annealing to V and J segments. Amplification bias was minimized using a synthetic immune receptor repertoire, and residual bias was removed computationally after sequencing. Concerning the study's data processing: Repertoire diversity was quantified as the Shannon entropy index using custom Python scripts. Unsorted, CD4+ and CD8+ repertoires were examined separately, except in combined analyses, for which CD4+ and CD8+ sequences were merged in silico. This immuneACCESS table, as held by TCRdb, lists in-frame sequences with V and J called but not all clones. Of the missing ones, under half trace to an unresolved V gene in checked studies; the others have no known cause. The D gene and trimming were derived from the DNA, and the V and J assignments and clone size from that table. This sample holds 20,000 to 25,000 clones; 94% were observed only once. About 3.7% of the sample is in the top ten clones.

The time point label corresponds to: newly diagnosed, previously untreated cHL patient sample. As a comparison group for the relapsed/refractory trial patients, PBMCs from patients with newly diagnosed, previously untreated classical Hodgkin lymphoma were sequenced. Peripheral blood was collected in 8 mL Vacutainer Cell Preparation Tubes, from which PBMCs were isolated by centrifugation and then cryopreserved. This clonotype was obtained from a human donor with classical Hodgkin lymphoma. The sample was peripheral blood mononuclear cells (PBMCs).

The encoded CDR3 is CASRTAGGPENEQFF. DNA sequence: TGTGCCAGCAGAACGGCGGGAGGGCCGGAGAATGAGCAGTTCTTC. The sequence joins TRBV6-5 to TRBJ2-1; 9 central bases correspond to TRBD2. The CDR3 sequence holds 15 residues, the cysteine and phenylalanine included. The only DNA kept is the CDR3, 45 bases in frame from the first base. Sequences MNHEY (CDR1) and SVGAGI (CDR2) are obtained from the germline V gene. V ends up 6 bases short and J 7 bases short, with an unmatched junction base count of 10.